This TCR beta chain derives from a study of blood T cell repertoires in COVID-19. Original processing notes: How many nucleated cells were present was estimated from reference gene primer amplification. Sequenced by immunoSEQ multiplex PCR; TCRdb stores in-frame clones only, minus some. V, J and clone size were drawn from that table, and D and trimming were deduced from the DNA. Of more than 300,000 clones in the sample, roughly 90% were seen once. Germline lookup yields CDR1 MNHEY and CDR2 SVGAGI. The CDR3 consists of 16 residues. V dropped 4 bases and J dropped 0 bases, with 16 bases sitting between them.

The V and J genes are TRBV6-5 and TRBJ2-7; a possible D gene is TRBD2 (6 bases). The source material was PBMCs or T cells enriched from blood (not recorded which). This clonotype originated in a woman aged 25-40 years who had recovered from COVID-19. CDR3 sequence reads: CASSSTGDFSSYEQYF. CDR3 DNA sequence: TGTGCCAGCAGTTCGACGGGGGACTTTTCCTCCTACGAGCAGTACTTC.